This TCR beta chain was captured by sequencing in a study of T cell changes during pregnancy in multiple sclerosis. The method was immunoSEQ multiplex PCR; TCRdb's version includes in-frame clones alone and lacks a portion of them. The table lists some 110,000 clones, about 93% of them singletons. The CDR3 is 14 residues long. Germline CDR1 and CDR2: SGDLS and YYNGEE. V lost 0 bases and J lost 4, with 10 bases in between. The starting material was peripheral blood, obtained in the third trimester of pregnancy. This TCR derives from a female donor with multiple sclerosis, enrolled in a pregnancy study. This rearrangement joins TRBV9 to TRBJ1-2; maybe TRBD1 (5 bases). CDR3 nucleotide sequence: TGTGCCAGCAGCGTAGGAGCAGGGATCTATGGCTACACCTTC. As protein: CASSVGAGIYGYTF.